The present T cell receptor beta chain was sequenced within a study of regulatory T cells in long-lasting Graves disease. This clonotype was detected many times. Time point meaning: persistent/refractory GD, antithyroid drugs over 5 years with positive TRAb. The TCR library was made from RNA extracted from PBMCs. With 6 bases clipped from V and 6 bases from J, the junction kept 11 bases outside the gene matches. This CDR3 comprises 14 residues. Germline CDR1 reads MDHEN; CDR2 reads SYDVKM. Arm-PCR of CDR3 regions with iRepertoire HTBI primers generated TCR beta libraries. TCRdb re-derived calls from the multiplex PCR reads in MiXCR, one entry per CDR3 protein. Of a few hundred thousand distinct CDR3 sequences detected, 21% appear once; the ten largest clones hold roughly an eighth.

The source material was peripheral blood mononuclear cells (PBMCs), sampled when the disease was refractory, from a patient treated with antithyroid drugs. The genes are TRBV28 and TRBJ2-7, with TRBD1 identical over 7 bases. This receptor was taken from a female donor with Graves disease. The chain's CDR3 is CASSRGGQIGEQYF. The CDR3 region has the DNA TGTGCCAGCAGCCGAGGGGGACAGATTGGCGAGCAGTACTTC.